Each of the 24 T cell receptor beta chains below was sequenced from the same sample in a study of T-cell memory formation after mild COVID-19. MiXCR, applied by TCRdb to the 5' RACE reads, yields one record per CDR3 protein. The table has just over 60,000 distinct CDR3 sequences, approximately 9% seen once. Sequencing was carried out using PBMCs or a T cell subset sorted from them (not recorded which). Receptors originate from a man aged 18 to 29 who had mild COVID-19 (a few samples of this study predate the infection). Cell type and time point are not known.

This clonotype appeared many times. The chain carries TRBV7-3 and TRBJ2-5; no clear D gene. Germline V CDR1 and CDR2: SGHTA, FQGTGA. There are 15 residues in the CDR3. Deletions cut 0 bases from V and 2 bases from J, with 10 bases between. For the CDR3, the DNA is TGTGCCAGCAGCTTAACGTCGGACGAGCAAGAGACCCAGTACTTC. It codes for CASSLTSDEQETQYF. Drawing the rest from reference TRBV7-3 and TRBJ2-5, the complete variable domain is GAGVSQTPSNKVTEKGKYVELRCDPISGHTALYWYRQSLGQGPEFLIYFQGTGAADDSGLPNDRFFAVRPEGSVSTLKIQRTERGDSAVYLCASSLTSDEQETQYFGPGTRLLVL.

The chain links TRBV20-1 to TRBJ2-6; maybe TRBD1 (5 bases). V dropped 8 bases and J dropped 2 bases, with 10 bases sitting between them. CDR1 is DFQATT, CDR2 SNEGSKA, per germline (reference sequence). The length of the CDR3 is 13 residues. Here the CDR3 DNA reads TGCAGTACAGGTTCTCCTGGGGCCAACGTCCTGACTTTC. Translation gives CSTGSPGANVLTF.

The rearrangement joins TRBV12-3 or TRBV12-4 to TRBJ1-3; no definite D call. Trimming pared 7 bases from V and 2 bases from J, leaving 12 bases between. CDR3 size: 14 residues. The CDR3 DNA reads TGTGCCAGCACCACCCGTTCCGCTGGAAACACCATATATTTT. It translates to CASTTRSAGNTIYF.

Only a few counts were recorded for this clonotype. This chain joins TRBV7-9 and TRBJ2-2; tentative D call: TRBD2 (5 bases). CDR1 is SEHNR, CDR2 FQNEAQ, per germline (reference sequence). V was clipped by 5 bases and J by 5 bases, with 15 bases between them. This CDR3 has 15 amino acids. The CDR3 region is CASSAQLSGTGELFF. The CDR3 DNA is TGTGCCAGCAGCGCCCAGTTATCGGGGACCGGGGAGCTGTTTTTT.

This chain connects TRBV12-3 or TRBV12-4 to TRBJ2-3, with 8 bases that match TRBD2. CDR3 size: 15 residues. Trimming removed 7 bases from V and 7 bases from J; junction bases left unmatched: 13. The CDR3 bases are TGTGCCAGCAATTCTCCGGGACTAGTAGTAAATACGCAGTATTTT. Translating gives CASNSPGLVVNTQYF.

In DNA form, the CDR3 reads TGTGCCAGCAGTTACGATGGTAGGAGTAATTCACCCCTCCACTTT. Translated: CASSYDGRSNSPLHF. The chain links TRBV6-5 to TRBJ1-6; unclear D gene. CDR3 size: 15 residues. CDR1 is MNHEY and CDR2 is SVGAGI in the germline V gene. Trimming cost V 2 bases and J 6 bases, with 11 bases left between them.

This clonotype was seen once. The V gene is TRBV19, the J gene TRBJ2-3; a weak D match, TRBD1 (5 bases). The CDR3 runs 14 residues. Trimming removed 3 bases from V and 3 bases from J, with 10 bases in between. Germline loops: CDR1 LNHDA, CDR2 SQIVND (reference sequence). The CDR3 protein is CASSIGRVTDTQYF. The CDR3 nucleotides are TGTGCCAGTAGTATCGGCAGGGTAACAGATACGCAGTATTTT.

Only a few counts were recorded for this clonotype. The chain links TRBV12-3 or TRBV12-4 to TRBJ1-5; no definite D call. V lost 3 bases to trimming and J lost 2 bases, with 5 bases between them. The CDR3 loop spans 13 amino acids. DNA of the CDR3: TGTGCCAGCAGTTTTGGGGGCAATCAGCCCCAGCATTTT. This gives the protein CASSFGGNQPQHF.

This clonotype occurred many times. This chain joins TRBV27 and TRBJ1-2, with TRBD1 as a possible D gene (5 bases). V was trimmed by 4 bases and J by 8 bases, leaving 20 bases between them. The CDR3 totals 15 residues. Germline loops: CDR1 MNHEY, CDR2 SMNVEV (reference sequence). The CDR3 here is CASSSGDSLKGGYTF. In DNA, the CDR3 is TGTGCCAGCAGTTCCGGTGACAGCCTAAAGGGGGGCTACACCTTC.

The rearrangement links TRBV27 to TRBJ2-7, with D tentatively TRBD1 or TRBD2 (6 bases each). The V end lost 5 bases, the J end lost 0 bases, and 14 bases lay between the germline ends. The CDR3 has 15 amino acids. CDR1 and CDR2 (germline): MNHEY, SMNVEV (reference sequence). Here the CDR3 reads CASSAPGGTSYEQYF. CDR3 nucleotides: TGTGCCAGCAGTGCCCCCGGGGGCACCTCCTACGAGCAGTACTTC.

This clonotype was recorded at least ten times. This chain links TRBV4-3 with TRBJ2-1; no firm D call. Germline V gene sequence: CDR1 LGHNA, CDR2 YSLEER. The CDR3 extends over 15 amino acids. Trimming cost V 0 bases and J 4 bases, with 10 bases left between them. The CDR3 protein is CASSQEAVIYNEQFF. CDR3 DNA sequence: TGCGCCAGCAGCCAAGAGGCCGTGATTTACAATGAGCAGTTCTTC.

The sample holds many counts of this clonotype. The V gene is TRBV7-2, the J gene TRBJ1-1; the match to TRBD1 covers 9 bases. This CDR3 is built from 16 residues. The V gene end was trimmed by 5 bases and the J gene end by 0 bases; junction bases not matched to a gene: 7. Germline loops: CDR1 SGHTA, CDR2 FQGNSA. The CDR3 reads CASSPRTGAMNTEAFF. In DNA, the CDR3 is TGTGCCAGCAGCCCCAGGACAGGGGCAATGAACACTGAAGCTTTCTTT.

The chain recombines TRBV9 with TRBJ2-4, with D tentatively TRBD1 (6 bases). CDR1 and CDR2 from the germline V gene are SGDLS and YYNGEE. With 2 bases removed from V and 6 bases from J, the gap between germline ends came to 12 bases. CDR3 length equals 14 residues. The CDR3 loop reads CASSVGADLNIQYF. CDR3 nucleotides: TGTGCCAGCAGCGTGGGGGCAGACCTAAACATTCAGTACTTC. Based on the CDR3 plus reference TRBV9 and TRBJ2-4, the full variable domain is DSGVTQTPKHLITATGQRVTLRCSPRSGDLSVYWYQQSLDQGLQFLIQYYNGEERAKGNILERFSAQQFPDLHSELNLSSLELGDSALYFCASSVGADLNIQYFGAGTRLSVL.

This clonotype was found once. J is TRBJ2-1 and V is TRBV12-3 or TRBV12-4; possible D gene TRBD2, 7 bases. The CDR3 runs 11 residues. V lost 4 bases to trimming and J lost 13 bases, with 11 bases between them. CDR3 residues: CASSWGGAQFF. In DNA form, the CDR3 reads TGTGCCAGCAGTTGGGGGGGGGCCCAGTTCTTC.

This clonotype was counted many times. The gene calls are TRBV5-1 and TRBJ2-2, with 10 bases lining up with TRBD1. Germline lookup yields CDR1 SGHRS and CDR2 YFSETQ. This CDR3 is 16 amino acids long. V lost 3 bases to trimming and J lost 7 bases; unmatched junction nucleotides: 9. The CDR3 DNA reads TGCGCCAGCAGCTCGATCGGGACAGGGGACAACGGGGAGCTGTTTTTT. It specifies CASSSIGTGDNGELFF.

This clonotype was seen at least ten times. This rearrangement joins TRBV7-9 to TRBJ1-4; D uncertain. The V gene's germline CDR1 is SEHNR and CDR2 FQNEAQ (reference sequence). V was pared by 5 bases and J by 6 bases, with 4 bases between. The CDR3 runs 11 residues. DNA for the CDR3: TGTGCCAGCAGCACCCATGAAAAACTGTTTTTT. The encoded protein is CASSTHEKLFF.

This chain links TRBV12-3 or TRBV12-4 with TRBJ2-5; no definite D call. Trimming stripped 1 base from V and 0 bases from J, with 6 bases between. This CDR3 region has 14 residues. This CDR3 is CASSLGGDQETQYF. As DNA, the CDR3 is TGTGCCAGCAGTTTAGGAGGCGACCAAGAGACCCAGTACTTC.

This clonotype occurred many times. The DNA of the CDR3 is TGTGCCAGCAGCGTCACAGGGGGCAAGGAGACCCAGTACTTC. Translation gives CASSVTGGKETQYF. The chain combines TRBV9 with TRBJ2-5; TRBD1 matches 9 bases. Germline CDR1 reads SGDLS; CDR2 reads YYNGEE. J gave up 5 bases and V 2 bases, and 4 bases lay outside the gene matches. The CDR3 spans 14 residues.

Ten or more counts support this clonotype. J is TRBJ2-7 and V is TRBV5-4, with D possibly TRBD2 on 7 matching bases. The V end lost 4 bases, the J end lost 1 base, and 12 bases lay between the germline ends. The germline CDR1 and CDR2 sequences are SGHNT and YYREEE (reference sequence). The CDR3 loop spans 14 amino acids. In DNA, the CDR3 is TGTGCCAGCAGCCGGGGGGCCTTTTCCTACGAGCAGTACGTC. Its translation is CASSRGAFSYEQYV.

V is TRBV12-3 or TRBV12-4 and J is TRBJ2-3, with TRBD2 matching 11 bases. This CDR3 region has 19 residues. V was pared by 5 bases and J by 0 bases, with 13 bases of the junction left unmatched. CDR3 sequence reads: CASSPESLAGGTSTDTQYF. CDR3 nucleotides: TGTGCCAGCAGTCCAGAGAGCCTAGCGGGGGGAACTAGCACAGATACGCAGTATTTT.

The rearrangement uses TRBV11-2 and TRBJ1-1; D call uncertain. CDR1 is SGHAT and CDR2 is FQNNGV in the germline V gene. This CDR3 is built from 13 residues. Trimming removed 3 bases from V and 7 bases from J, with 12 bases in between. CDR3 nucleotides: TGTGCCAGCAGCTTCGGAAACCGGGGTGAAGCTTTCTTT. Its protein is CASSFGNRGEAFF.

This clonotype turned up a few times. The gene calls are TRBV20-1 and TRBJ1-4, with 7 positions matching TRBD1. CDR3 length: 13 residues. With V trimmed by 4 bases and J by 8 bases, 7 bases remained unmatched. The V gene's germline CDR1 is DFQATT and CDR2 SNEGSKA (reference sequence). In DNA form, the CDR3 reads TGCAGTGCTATGAGGGGGCAGGGAGAAAAACTGTTTTTT. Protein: CSAMRGQGEKLFF.

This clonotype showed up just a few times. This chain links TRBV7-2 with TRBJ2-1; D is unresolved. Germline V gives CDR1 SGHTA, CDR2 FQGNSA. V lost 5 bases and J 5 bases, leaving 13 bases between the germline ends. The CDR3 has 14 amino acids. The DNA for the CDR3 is TGTGCCAGCAGCCCCGGTGGGAACAACAATGAGCAGTTCTTC. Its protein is CASSPGGNNNEQFF.

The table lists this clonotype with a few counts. The CDR3 loop reads CASSDATDTQYF. DNA of the CDR3: TGTGCCAGCAGCGACGCCACAGATACGCAGTATTTT. This sequence joins TRBV9 and TRBJ2-3; no clear D. CDR3 length: 12 amino acids. Germline V gene lookup returns CDR1 SGDLS and CDR2 YYNGEE. The V gene lost 3 bases and the J gene lost 2 bases, with 4 bases spanning the gap.